This TCR beta chain was captured in a study of shared clonotypes between healthy human individuals. General observations from the study: Expectations were that clonotype sharing among donors would be affected by sequencing depth.

The CDR3 spans 15 residues. Trimming removed 6 bases from V and 2 bases from J, with 13 bases in between. The germline V gene has CDR1 SGHVS and CDR2 FNYEAQ. This clone was seen a single time. Its antigen is not identified. The data were produced by immunoSEQ multiplex PCR, yet TCRdb's version contains in-frame clones alone and is incomplete. Of 450,000 to 600,000 clones listed, 75% to 85% are singletons. Adult donors, all healthy and HIV-negative, had no recent acute infections or vaccinations. Sequenced material: PBMCs. This TCR was sampled from a woman between 40 and 55 years old in good health. Some clones in this sample may be carry-over from other donors' samples. V and J are TRBV7-6 and TRBJ2-2, with a weak D call TRBD1 (5 bases). CDR3 region: CASSGAAVNTGELFF. The DNA for the CDR3 is TGTGCCAGCAGTGGGGCGGCGGTTAACACCGGGGAGCTGTTTTTT.